Each of the 4 T cell receptor beta chains below was sequenced from the same sample in a study of shared clonotypes between healthy human individuals. Terminally differentiated effector memory CD45RA+ cells were excluded from the naive CD8 cells, which were CD45RO-negative and positively selected for CCR7. Assay used: immunoSEQ multiplex PCR; TCRdb lists only in-frame clones, some missing. The sample holds fewer than 850,000 clones, 96% seen once. Material: naive CD8+ T cells sorted from blood. These receptors were collected from a man aged 25 to 45 in good health.

The chain is built from TRBV27 and TRBJ2-4, with 7 positions matching TRBD1. The CDR3 contains 13 residues. The J segment lost 3 bases and the V segment lost 4 bases, leaving 0 bases of the junction unmatched. Germline values: CDR1 MNHEY, CDR2 SMNVEV (reference sequence). CDR3: CASSWDSKNIQYF. CDR3 nucleotide sequence: TGTGCCAGCAGTTGGGACAGCAAAAACATTCAGTACTTC.

V is TRBV7-9 and J is TRBJ1-1; no definite D call. The CDR3 extends over 14 amino acids. V was shortened by 7 bases and J by 0 bases, with 12 bases between the two germline ends. Germline-derived CDR1 and CDR2 are SEHNR and FQNEAQ (reference sequence). CDR3 sequence reads: CASTITDLNTEAFF. The DNA of the CDR3 is TGTGCCAGCACGATAACCGACTTGAACACTGAAGCTTTCTTT.

The V gene is TRBV4-1, the J gene TRBJ2-7; the D is unclear. Trimming removed 3 bases from V and 1 base from J, with 7 bases in between. There are 13 residues in the CDR3. Germline-derived CDR1 and CDR2 are MGHRA and YSYEKL. The CDR3 region is CASSHTGSYEQYF. In DNA, the CDR3 is TGCGCCAGCAGCCATACTGGATCCTACGAGCAGTACTTC.

The V call is TRBV7-9, the J call TRBJ2-7, with D possibly being TRBD2 (6 bases). The germline V gene has CDR1 SEHNR and CDR2 FQNEAQ (reference sequence). The CDR3 length is 14 residues. V was shortened by 4 bases and J by 4 bases, with 14 bases between the two germline ends. CDR3: CASSSGRGIYEQYF. CDR3 coding DNA: TGTGCCAGCAGCTCGGGACGGGGGATTTACGAGCAGTACTTC.